This T cell receptor (beta chain) emerged from a study of shared clonotypes between healthy human individuals. Study overall: CD4 naive and CD4 memory each took three plates per donor, while CD8 naive took two and CD8 memory one. General study results and limits: Inspection by rarefaction showed sorted-subset sequencing to be incomplete despite large depth. The authors sampled blood alone, and tissue repertoires likely differ.

The CDR3 has 15 amino acids. Germline assignment: CDR1 ENHRY and CDR2 SYGVKD. The junction had 7 bases not matched to a gene; V was cut back by 2 bases and J by 5 bases. Samples underwent the assay at deep level. Using immunoSEQ multiplex PCR, the repertoire was profiled, and TCRdb retains in-frame clones only, with some absent. The table has 1 million to 1.2 million clones, about 80% seen once. As concerns this clone: Its antigen is undetermined.

The clonotype comes from a man aged 18 to 30 in good health. Some clones in this sample may be carry-over from other donors' samples. This rearrangement joins TRBV10-3 to TRBJ2-5, with TRBD2 matching over 8 bases. The sequenced sample consisted of memory CD4+ T cells from PBMCs. The sample's subset: CD45RA-negative fraction. CDR3 DNA: TGTGCCATCAGTGAGCAACTAGCGGAGGCGGAGACCCAGTACTTC. Translating it yields CAISEQLAEAETQYF.